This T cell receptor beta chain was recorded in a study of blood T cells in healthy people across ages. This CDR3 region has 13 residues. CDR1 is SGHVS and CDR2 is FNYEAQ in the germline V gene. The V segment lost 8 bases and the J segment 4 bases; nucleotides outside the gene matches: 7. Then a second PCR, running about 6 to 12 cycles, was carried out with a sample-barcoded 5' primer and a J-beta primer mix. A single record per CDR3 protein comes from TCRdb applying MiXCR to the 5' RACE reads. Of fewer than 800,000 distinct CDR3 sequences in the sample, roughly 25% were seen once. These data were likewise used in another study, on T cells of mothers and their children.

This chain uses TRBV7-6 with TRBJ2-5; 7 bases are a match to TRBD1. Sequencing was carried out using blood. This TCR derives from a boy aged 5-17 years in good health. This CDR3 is CASGGQTGETQYF. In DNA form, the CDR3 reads TGTGCCAGCGGGGGACAGACGGGAGAGACCCAGTACTTC.